These T cell receptor beta chains were read from a single sample in a study of CD8 T cells in Susac syndrome. TCRdb used MiXCR to reprocess the immunoSEQ multiplex PCR reads, holding one entry per CDR3 protein. This table has almost 450,000 distinct CDR3 sequences, 75% to 90% appearing once. Sample: CD8+ T cells from PBMCs. The origin of the receptors is a human donor with multiple sclerosis. Both conserved end residues are part of each CDR3. Some rows have no size entry. The others give once, few or many, or a class for an expanded clone.

j_gene: TRBJ2-1; v_gene: TRBV7-9; abundance: .; CDR3aa: CASSQTGGGEQFF
j_gene: TRBJ1-3; v_gene: TRBV7-9; abundance: .; CDR3aa: CASSLAELLEFSGNTIYF
j_gene: TRBJ1-1; v_gene: TRBV6-5; abundance: .; CDR3aa: CASREGRLMWAFF
j_gene: TRBJ1-5; v_gene: TRBV27; abundance: .; CDR3aa: CASSATGLSNQPQHF
j_gene: TRBJ1-1; v_gene: TRBV3-1; abundance: .; CDR3aa: CASSQDRERTEAFF
j_gene: TRBJ2-3; v_gene: TRBV7-9; abundance: few; CDR3aa: CASSRSGDTQYF
j_gene: TRBJ1-5; v_gene: TRBV6-1; abundance: .; CDR3aa: CASSELKEVYNQPQHF
j_gene: TRBJ2-2; v_gene: TRBV4-1; abundance: once; CDR3aa: CASRQGRAGELFF
j_gene: TRBJ1-1; v_gene: TRBV11-2; abundance: .; CDR3aa: CASSLDHFGGTNTEAFF
j_gene: TRBJ2-7; v_gene: TRBV14; abundance: .; CDR3aa: CASSQGIRKYEQYF
j_gene: TRBJ2-5; v_gene: TRBV27; abundance: .; CDR3aa: CASSPGTSGAQETQYF
j_gene: TRBJ2-7; v_gene: TRBV28; abundance: .; CDR3aa: CASRLAGGMGEQYF
j_gene: TRBJ2-7; v_gene: TRBV7-9; abundance: .; CDR3aa: CASSSGDGYEQYF
j_gene: TRBJ2-7; v_gene: TRBV5-5; abundance: .; CDR3aa: CASVQNGPYEQYF
j_gene: TRBJ1-1; v_gene: TRBV11-2; abundance: few; CDR3aa: CASSLDLGPEAFF
j_gene: TRBJ1-1; v_gene: TRBV5-1; abundance: .; CDR3aa: CASSDGQGAAEAFF
j_gene: TRBJ2-5; v_gene: TRBV14; abundance: once; CDR3aa: CASSHILAGGWRETQYF
j_gene: TRBJ1-1; v_gene: TRBV19; abundance: .; CDR3aa: CASSTGTENTEAFF
j_gene: TRBJ2-3; v_gene: TRBV7-2; abundance: .; CDR3aa: CASSPRWSSTDTQYF
j_gene: TRBJ1-2; v_gene: TRBV29-1; abundance: .; CDR3aa: CSAYNYYGYTF
j_gene: TRBJ2-7; v_gene: TRBV3-1; abundance: .; CDR3aa: CASSLGTPDYEQYF
j_gene: TRBJ2-7; v_gene: TRBV5-1; abundance: .; CDR3aa: CASSLAAEGGGTYEQYF
j_gene: TRBJ1-3; v_gene: TRBV4-1; abundance: .; CDR3aa: CASSQDYGFGGNTIYF
j_gene: TRBJ2-7; v_gene: TRBV6-1; abundance: .; CDR3aa: CASSEVDRIYEQYF
j_gene: TRBJ2-7; v_gene: TRBV6-1; abundance: .; CDR3aa: CASRLWGPYRYEQYF
j_gene: TRBJ2-7; v_gene: TRBV5-1; abundance: few; CDR3aa: CASSWTGQGYEQYF
j_gene: TRBJ2-1; v_gene: TRBV6-5; abundance: .; CDR3aa: CASSSEREEAGDEQFF
j_gene: TRBJ2-5; v_gene: TRBV9; abundance: once; CDR3aa: CASSATRLAGGNLQETQYF
j_gene: TRBJ1-5; v_gene: TRBV27; abundance: .; CDR3aa: CASSLAPDGKNQPQHF
j_gene: TRBJ1-2; v_gene: TRBV6-1; abundance: .; CDR3aa: CASSVTSNYGYTF
j_gene: TRBJ2-2; v_gene: TRBV4-1; abundance: .; CDR3aa: CASSQLVPGAGELFF
j_gene: TRBJ1-2; v_gene: TRBV10-3; abundance: .; CDR3aa: CAISESPRLKSYGYTF
j_gene: TRBJ2-2; v_gene: TRBV20-1; abundance: .; CDR3aa: CSARSGAASGELFF
j_gene: TRBJ2-3; v_gene: TRBV12-3/TRBV12-4; abundance: .; CDR3aa: CANTAHTDTQYF
j_gene: TRBJ1-1; v_gene: TRBV12-5; abundance: .; CDR3aa: CASGFNGRGNTEAFF
j_gene: TRBJ1-2; v_gene: TRBV7-9; abundance: .; CDR3aa: CASSPEGDRIF
j_gene: TRBJ2-7; v_gene: TRBV24-1; abundance: .; CDR3aa: CATSGIDSGEQYF